The TCR beta chain under discussion was sequenced for a study of siplizumab effects on memory and regulatory T cells. General study points: Greater diversity than memory cells seemed evident in naive T cells, which also appeared to be major alloresponse contributors. Tregs proliferating in siplizumab cultures lacked confirmation of their suppressive function. Unstimulated subsets captured only a minor fraction of alloreactive clones.

Assays covered roughly 100,000 TCR templates per sample. Assay used: immunoSEQ multiplex PCR; TCRdb lists only in-frame clones, some missing. The data contain about 56,000 clones, just over 95% of them seen just once; the ten biggest clones take up 0.85% to 1.4%. Comments on this clone: Its antigen is not known. This sample also contains other DNA sequences that code for the same CDR3.

Sequencing input: naive CD8+ T cells sorted from blood. This sequence was found in a human donor in good health.

Here the CDR3 DNA reads TGCGCCAGCAGCCCTGGACTAGCGGCCTCTTACGAGCAGTACTTC. It codes for CASSPGLAASYEQYF. The rearrangement joins TRBV4-1 to TRBJ2-7; 10 positions match TRBD2. This CDR3 spans 15 amino acids. Germline V gene lookup returns CDR1 MGHRA and CDR2 YSYEKL. V lost 4 bases, J lost 4 bases, and 7 bases stayed unmatched.